These 29 T cell receptor beta chains originate from one sample sequenced in a study of beta chain features in type 1 diabetes. General study results and limits: Type 1 diabetes patients had TCRB CDR3s that were shorter (moderately but significantly so) in all four CD4+ subsets.

Every isolated RNA sample was fully reverse transcribed, so sequencing captured expressed TCRB transcripts. Produced via immunoSEQ multiplex PCR; TCRdb's table is partial and in-frame only. Among 250,000 or so clones, 14% were seen once, and the ten largest hold approximately 0.018%. These receptors are not linked to any known antigen. Sequenced: naive CD4+ T cells from blood. Receptors originate from a man younger than 45 with type 1 diabetes.

The chain joins TRBV28 to TRBJ2-1; 8 nucleotides match TRBD2. Germline V gives CDR1 MDHEN, CDR2 SYDVKM. The CDR3 length is 14 residues. V lost 6 bases to trimming and J lost 7 bases; unmatched junction nucleotides: 8. CDR3 coding DNA: TGTGCCAGCAGCTCCGGGGGGGCACAGAATGAGCAGTTCTTC. Protein sequence: CASSSGGAQNEQFF.

J is TRBJ2-7 and V is TRBV2; perhaps TRBD1 as D (5 bases). The ends were cut back, 5 bases at V and 3 bases at J, with 14 bases in the middle. There are 14 residues in the CDR3. The V gene's germline CDR1 is SNHLY and CDR2 FYNNEI. Here the CDR3 DNA reads TGTGCCAGCAGTCCAGGGTTTTTCCTCTACGAGCAGTACTTC. It is translated as CASSPGFFLYEQYF.

This chain uses TRBV2 with TRBJ2-2, with a possible D match to TRBD1 (5 bases). Germline V gene lookup returns CDR1 SNHLY and CDR2 FYNNEI. The CDR3 totals 15 residues. V was pared by 7 bases and J by 0 bases, with 12 bases between. Written as DNA, the CDR3 is TGTGCCAGCAAGACAGAAATCGCGAACACCGGGGAGCTGTTTTTT. Encoded protein: CASKTEIANTGELFF.

This clone was detected only a few times. The J gene is TRBJ1-2, the V gene TRBV7-2, with TRBD1 matching over 8 bases. Germline V gives CDR1 SGHTA, CDR2 FQGNSA. The CDR3 consists of 14 residues. Trimming removed 5 bases from V and 3 bases from J; junction bases left unmatched: 5. CDR3 loop: CASSTATGDYGYTF. CDR3 DNA sequence: TGTGCCAGCAGCACTGCGACAGGGGACTATGGCTACACCTTC.

There are a few counts of this clone. This chain uses TRBV30 with TRBJ2-5; weak D call: TRBD2 (6 bases). The CDR3 is made up of 11 amino acids. In germline, CDR1 is GTSNPN, CDR2 SVGIG (reference sequence). V gave up 8 bases and J gave up 1 base, with 8 bases separating them. CDR3 sequence (DNA): TGTGCCGGAGGGATCCAAGAGACCCAGTACTTC. It codes for CAGGIQETQYF.

As to this clone: This same CDR3 is encoded by further DNA sequences in the sample. J is TRBJ2-3 and V is TRBV10-3, with TRBD1 matching 11 bases. Germline V gives CDR1 ENHRY, CDR2 SYGVKD. Trimming took 6 bases from V and 3 from J; bases not matched to a gene: 2. There are 14 residues in the CDR3. The CDR3 reads CAISGTGGTDTQYF. In DNA form, the CDR3 reads TGTGCCATCAGCGGGACAGGGGGGACAGATACGCAGTATTTT.

The chain recombines TRBV30 with TRBJ1-1; D gene unclear. The V end was cut by 3 bases, the J end by 6 bases, with 14 bases between. Looked up from germline, CDR1 is GTSNPN and CDR2 is SVGIG (reference sequence). The CDR3 runs to 13 residues. In nucleotides, the CDR3 is TGTGCCTGGAGGAAGCGGACTGAGGCTGAAGCTTTCTTT. This sequence encodes CAWRKRTEAEAFF.

This clone came up a few times. This same CDR3 is encoded by further DNA sequences in the sample. The chain uses TRBV30 and TRBJ1-3, with no clear D. Trimming shortened V by 0 bases and J by 0 bases, and 9 bases separated the two germline ends. Germline V CDR1 and CDR2: GTSNPN, SVGIG (reference sequence). CDR3 size: 15 residues. Here the CDR3 DNA reads TGTGCCTGGAGTGTAAGGAGGGACTCTGGAAACACCATATATTTT. Translation gives CAWSVRRDSGNTIYF.

This clone was detected a few times. J is TRBJ1-6 and V is TRBV14; possibly TRBD1 for D (5 bases). The V and J ends lost 4 bases and 10 bases respectively, with 11 bases between them. The CDR3 extends over 13 amino acids. CDR1 and CDR2 (germline): SGHDN, FVKESK. CDR3 nucleotide sequence: TGTGCCAGCAGCCTTCAGGGTAGCTCACCCCTCCACTTT. It encodes CASSLQGSSPLHF.

J is TRBJ2-1 and V is TRBV30; 8 positions match TRBD2. V shed 0 bases, J shed 5 bases, and the junction held 12 bases outside the gene matches. Per the germline V gene, CDR1 is GTSNPN and CDR2 is SVGIG (reference sequence). The CDR3 length is 17 residues. The CDR3 region has the DNA TGTGCCTGGAGTGTGGTTAAGTTTGCCGGGAGGGACAATGAGCAGTTCTTC. Its protein product is CAWSVVKFAGRDNEQFF.

This clone turned up a few times. The rearrangement uses TRBV19 and TRBJ1-5; D is unresolved. V was trimmed by 5 bases and J by 0 bases, leaving 11 bases between them. CDR3 length: 15 amino acids. Germline CDR1 and CDR2: LNHDA and SQIVND (reference sequence). This CDR3 reads CASSFGRNSNQPQHF. DNA for the CDR3: TGTGCCAGTAGTTTTGGGAGGAATAGCAATCAGCCCCAGCATTTT.

The chain combines TRBV18 with TRBJ1-1; 7 bases match TRBD1. V was pared by 3 bases and J by 0 bases, with 7 bases of the junction left unmatched. The germline gives CDR1 KGHSH, CDR2 LQKENI. This CDR3 is built from 16 residues. CDR3 nucleotides: TGTGCCAGCTCACCGGGACAGATATCTATGAACACTGAAGCTTTCTTT. Its protein is CASSPGQISMNTEAFF.

This clone turned up a few times. The genes are TRBV15 and TRBJ2-1, with 12 bases matching TRBD2. With 0 bases clipped from V and 7 bases from J, the junction kept 4 bases outside the gene matches. Germline CDR1 is LNHNV and CDR2 is YYDKDF (reference sequence). This CDR3 comprises 16 residues. CDR3: CATSRDLAGGGNEQFF. The CDR3 coding sequence is TGTGCCACCAGCAGAGATCTAGCGGGAGGGGGAAATGAGCAGTTCTTC.

The chain recombines TRBV9 with TRBJ2-2, with 8 bases that match TRBD1. Germline assignment: CDR1 SGDLS and CDR2 YYNGEE. V shed 4 bases, J shed 5 bases, and the junction held 7 bases outside the gene matches. CDR3 length: 15 amino acids. The CDR3 nucleotides are TGTGCCAGCAGCATCGACAGGGGTAGGACCGGGGAGCTGTTTTTT. Amino acid sequence: CASSIDRGRTGELFF.

This rearrangement joins TRBV7-8 to TRBJ2-2, with 9 bases that match TRBD2. The CDR3 is made up of 17 amino acids. Losses at the gene ends were 4 bases for V and 0 bases for J; bases not matched to a gene: 6. Germline CDR1 reads SGHVS; CDR2 reads FQNEAQ. CDR3 protein: CASSSETSGTNTGELFF. The CDR3 coding sequence is TGTGCCAGCAGCTCCGAGACTAGCGGAACGAACACCGGGGAGCTGTTTTTT.

The chain recombines TRBV6-5 with TRBJ1-2; D is ambiguous. Trimming took off 7 bases at V and 4 bases at J, with 16 bases between the two ends. Germline V lookup: CDR1 MNHEY, CDR2 SVGAGI. The CDR3 covers 14 residues. CDR3 region: CASTPFGGSYGYTF. Here the CDR3 DNA reads TGTGCCAGCACCCCATTTGGAGGGAGCTATGGCTACACCTTC.

This rearrangement joins TRBV9 to TRBJ2-1; 10 nucleotides agree with TRBD2. The V gene's germline CDR1 is SGDLS and CDR2 YYNGEE. The CDR3 spans 15 residues. V shed 4 bases and J 7 bases; nucleotides not matched to a gene: 8. The DNA for the CDR3 is TGTGCCAGCAGCTTTAGTGGGACTAGCGTGAATGAGCAGTTCTTC. It translates to CASSFSGTSVNEQFF.

V is TRBV7-2 and J is TRBJ2-1, with a weak D call TRBD2 (5 bases). Germline CDR1 SGHTA, CDR2 FQGNSA. The CDR3 spans 15 residues. Trimming shortened V by 1 base and J by 6 bases, and 13 bases separated the two germline ends. CDR3 region: CASSLDPLALNEQFF. The CDR3 DNA reads as TGTGCCAGCAGCTTAGACCCCCTAGCTCTCAATGAGCAGTTCTTC.

This clone was seen a handful of times. This rearrangement joins TRBV2 to TRBJ2-3; D perhaps matches TRBD2 (5 bases). The length of the CDR3 is 14 residues. Between the trimmed V and J ends, which lost 4 bases and 5 bases, there was a span of 13 bases. Looked up from germline, CDR1 is SNHLY and CDR2 is FYNNEI. The CDR3 DNA follows: TGTGCCAGCAGTGGGTCCAGACGGGGAGATACGCAGTATTTT. It specifies CASSGSRRGDTQYF.

V gene TRBV9 combines with J gene TRBJ2-5; 12 bases map to TRBD2. CDR1 is SGDLS, CDR2 YYNGEE, per germline. Trimming cost V 0 bases and J 4 bases; bases outside gene matches: 4. The CDR3 consists of 16 residues. The CDR3 DNA reads TGTGCCAGCAGCGTAGGACTAGCGGGAGAGAGAGAGACCCAGTACTTC. Protein product: CASSVGLAGERETQYF.

V and J are TRBV7-9 and TRBJ1-2; the match to TRBD1 covers 7 bases. V gave up 5 bases and J gave up 2 bases; unmatched junction bases: 2. Germline V gene data show CDR1 as SEHNR and CDR2 as FQNEAQ (reference sequence). The CDR3 extends over 13 amino acids. Here the CDR3 DNA reads TGTGCCAGCAGCACACAGGGGAACTATGGCTACACCTTC. It translates to CASSTQGNYGYTF.

In its sample, this clone was seen a few times. The chain links TRBV29-1 to TRBJ2-5, with TRBD1 matching over 10 bases. The CDR3 has 14 amino acids. The junction had 7 bases not matched to a gene; V was cut back by 4 bases and J by 5 bases. CDR1 SQVTM and CDR2 ANQGSEA come from the germline V gene. CDR3 loop: CSVVRQGAWETQYF. The DNA of the CDR3 is TGCAGCGTTGTCAGACAGGGGGCCTGGGAGACCCAGTACTTC. The variable domain in full, with the rest retrieved from reference TRBV29-1 and TRBJ2-5, is SAVISQKPSRDICQRGTSLTIQCQVDSQVTMMFWYRQQPGQSLTLIATANQGSEATYESGFVIDKFPISRPNLTFSTLTVSNMSPEDSSIYLCSVVRQGAWETQYFGPGTRLLVL.

CDR3 coding DNA: TGTGCCAGCAATACGGACAGGGGGCAGTTTGAAGAGACCCAGTACTTC. It specifies CASNTDRGQFEETQYF. The chain is built from TRBV2 and TRBJ2-5, with 11 nucleotides matching TRBD1. The CDR3 is 16 residues long. V was pared by 7 bases and J by 3 bases, with 10 bases of the junction left unmatched. The germline CDR1 and CDR2 sequences are SNHLY and FYNNEI.

V and J are TRBV6-6 and TRBJ1-6; 8 bases map to TRBD1. The V and J ends lost 5 bases and 10 bases, in that order; junction bases with no gene match: 10. The germline V gene encodes CDR1 MNHNY and CDR2 SVGAGI (reference sequence). The CDR3 is made up of 15 amino acids. The CDR3 coding sequence is TGTGCCAGCAGTAGCCGACAGGGGCCGGCCTCACCCCTCCACTTT. Translated: CASSSRQGPASPLHF.

The chain combines TRBV2 with TRBJ2-2; D is perhaps TRBD2 (6 bases). V gave up 6 bases and J gave up 7 bases, with 12 bases separating them. The CDR3 spans 13 residues. CDR1 and CDR2 from the germline V gene are SNHLY and FYNNEI. Written as DNA, the CDR3 is TGTGCCAGCAGGGGAGGACTGTTCGGGGAGCTGTTTTTT. This codes for CASRGGLFGELFF.

The gene calls are TRBV9 and TRBJ2-1, with 9 bases matching TRBD2. Per the germline V gene, CDR1 is SGDLS and CDR2 is YYNGEE. Trimming removed 0 bases from V and 2 bases from J; junction bases left unmatched: 6. The CDR3 is made up of 17 amino acids. Here the CDR3 DNA reads TGTGCCAGCAGCGTAGTTAGCGGGAGTATCACCTACAATGAGCAGTTCTTC. It translates to CASSVVSGSITYNEQFF.

The CDR3 nucleotides read TGTGCCAGCAGCTTAGATTTAGGACTAGCGGGCGTAGCCAAAAACATTCAGTACTTC. Its translation is CASSLDLGLAGVAKNIQYF. V is TRBV11-2 and J is TRBJ2-4, with TRBD2 matching over 11 bases. Germline CDR1 and CDR2: SGHAT and FQNNGV. Trimming at V came to 0 bases and at J to 0 bases, leaving 7 bases not matched to a gene. This CDR3 is built from 19 residues.

This clone was detected only once. V and J are TRBV7-8 and TRBJ2-6; tentatively, D is TRBD2 (6 bases). CDR1 is SGHVS, CDR2 FQNEAQ, per germline. Trimming removed 5 bases at V and 1 base at J, with 9 bases between. This CDR3 is built from 15 residues. This chain's CDR3 is CASSGRGSGANVLTF. The CDR3 DNA follows: TGTGCCAGCAGCGGACGGGGGTCTGGGGCCAACGTCCTGACTTTC.

This clone has more than one count but fewer than ten. This rearrangement joins TRBV30 to TRBJ1-3; weak D call: TRBD1 (6 bases). Germline V gives CDR1 GTSNPN, CDR2 SVGIG (reference sequence). Trimming pared 3 bases from V and 0 bases from J, leaving 15 bases between. The CDR3 spans 16 residues. The CDR3 is CAWSLTDRPSGNTIYF. DNA of the CDR3: TGTGCCTGGAGCTTAACCGACAGGCCCTCTGGAAACACCATATATTTT. Full variable domain (remainder filled in from reference TRBV30 and TRBJ1-3): SQTIHQWPATLVQPVGSPLSLECTVEGTSNPNLYWYRQAAGRGLQLLFYSVGIGQISSEVPQNLSASRPQDRQFILSSKKLLLSDSGFYLCAWSLTDRPSGNTIYFGEGSWLTVV.